This T cell receptor (beta chain) appears in the sequencing data of a study of blood T cell repertoires in COVID-19. Study as a whole: Both acute and convalescent COVID-19 samples were obtained from the United States, Italy and Spain. Sample material is recorded as cDNA or gDNA derived from T cells, B-cell-depleted T cells, or PBMCs.

This CDR3 has 12 amino acids. The germline V gene encodes CDR1 KGHSH and CDR2 LQKENI. V lost 3 bases to trimming and J lost 4 bases, with 7 bases between them. Points on this clone: This CDR3 is also generated by other DNA sequences in the sample.

In the study's own analysis: Amplifying reference gene primers gave estimates of nucleated cell counts. The protocol was immunoSEQ multiplex PCR, while the TCRdb copy is restricted to in-frame clones and leaves out a portion. For V, J and clone size, that table is used; D and trimming come from the DNA. The sample has 380,000 or so clones, 88% seen once. The V gene is TRBV18, the J gene TRBJ2-7, with a weak D call TRBD2 (6 bases). The specimen sequenced was PBMCs or T cells enriched from blood (not recorded which). The source is a woman aged 40-49 years with acute COVID-19. CDR3 DNA: TGTGCCAGCTCACCGGAGGGGTACGAGCAGTACTTC. Translated: CASSPEGYEQYF.